These 2 T cell receptor beta chains were all obtained from the same sample, sequenced in a study of blood T cell repertoires in COVID-19 (dated by TCRdb to between 2020 and 2021). Library preparation employed the immunoSEQ multiplex PCR assay. TCRdb stores this immuneACCESS table with in-frame sequences only. Part of the clones is absent; in the studies checked, under half of the shortfall reflects unresolved V genes, and no reason is known for the rest. The sample table contains over 300,000 clones; only one count was recorded for 70% to 90% of them. The biggest ten clones account for under 2.5% of the sample. Sequenced sample: PBMCs or T cells enriched from blood (not recorded which). These receptors came from a man under 40 who had recovered from COVID-19.

This chain joins TRBV18 and TRBJ1-4; 7 bases align to TRBD1. The CDR3 is 14 amino acids. CDR1 is KGHSH, CDR2 LQKENI, per germline. The V and J ends lost 1 base and 8 bases, in that order; junction bases with no gene match: 4. CDR3 sequence: CASSPQGAWEKLFF. The CDR3 DNA is TGTGCCAGCTCACCACAGGGGGCTTGGGAAAAACTGTTTTTT.

The rearrangement uses TRBV5-1 and TRBJ1-2, with D perhaps matching TRBD1 (6 bases). The ends were cut back, 4 bases at V and 6 bases at J, with 13 bases in the middle. Per the germline V gene, CDR1 is SGHRS and CDR2 is YFSETQ. This CDR3 has 13 amino acids. CDR3 in DNA: TGCGCCAGCAGCCCTACCACAGGGCATGGCTACACCTTC. It codes for CASSPTTGHGYTF.